The 13 T cell receptor beta chains listed next were all sequenced from one sample in a study of blood T cells in healthy people across ages. The authors ran a second PCR of roughly 7 to 11 cycles using a sample-barcoded 5' primer and a J-beta primer mix. TCRdb independently ran MiXCR on the 5' RACE reads; one entry per CDR3 protein. The repertoire holds 540,000 or so distinct CDR3 sequences, with 40% to 55% as singletons. Sequencing used blood. The receptors stem from an elderly man in good health.

Only a few counts were recorded for this clonotype. The chain combines TRBV21-1 with TRBJ2-7. TRBV21-1 is an annotated pseudogene. The CDR3 sequence is 14 residues long. The CDR3: CASSKRDGSYEQYF. Here the CDR3 DNA reads TGTGCCAGCAGCAAACGTGACGGCTCCTACGAGCAGTACTTC.

This clonotype was observed a single time. An end of the junction differs from the germline gene, which may be a read error. J is TRBJ2-7 and V is TRBV6-6, with 7 positions matching TRBD2. The germline gives CDR1 MNHNY, CDR2 SVGAGI (reference sequence). This CDR3 is 14 amino acids long. In DNA, the CDR3 is TGTGCCAGCAGCTACTCTAGCGGAGTCTACGAGCAGTACTTC. Its protein product is CASSYSSGVYEQYF.

This clonotype was picked up a small number of times. The genes are TRBV6-2 or TRBV6-3 and TRBJ2-1; TRBD2 aligns across 8 bases. CDR1 and CDR2 (germline): MNHEY, SVGEGT. V was clipped by 8 bases and J by 0 bases; unmatched bases: 3. The CDR3 loop spans 14 amino acids. This CDR3 reads CASAGTSSYNEQFF. The CDR3 coding sequence is TGTGCCAGCGCGGGGACTAGCTCCTACAATGAGCAGTTCTTC.

The DNA of the CDR3 is TGTGCCAGCGAGCGGGGGTACCAAGAGACCCAGTACTTC. It encodes CASERGYQETQYF. This chain connects TRBV7-9 to TRBJ2-5; the match to TRBD2 covers 8 bases. The length of the CDR3 is 13 residues. The V gene's germline CDR1 is SEHNR and CDR2 FQNEAQ (reference sequence). Trimming at V came to 8 bases and at J to 0 bases, leaving 2 bases not matched to a gene. The whole variable domain, remainder taken from reference TRBV7-9 and TRBJ2-5, is DTGVSQNPRHKITKRGQNVTFRCDPISEHNRLYWYRQTLGQGPEFLTYFQNEAQLEKSRLLSDRFSAERPKGSFSTLEIQRTEQGDSAMYLCASERGYQETQYFGPGTRLLVL.

This clonotype was found a few times. This chain connects TRBV6-2 or TRBV6-3 to TRBJ2-7, with a weak D call TRBD2 (5 bases). From germline, CDR1 is MNHEY and CDR2 SVGEGT. The V end was cut by 4 bases, the J end by 7 bases, with 20 bases between. The CDR3 sequence is 15 residues long. The CDR3 sequence is CASSFRLLGRGEQYF. The DNA of the CDR3 is TGTGCCAGCAGTTTCCGACTCCTTGGGAGAGGGGAGCAGTACTTC.

The J gene is TRBJ1-2, the V gene TRBV19, with no clear D. Trimming removed 1 base from V and 0 bases from J, with 9 bases in between. CDR3 length equals 15 residues. The V gene's germline CDR1 is LNHDA and CDR2 SQIVND (reference sequence). The CDR3 nucleotides read TGTGCCAGTAGTATAGCTCACCGAGCTAACTATGGCTACACCTTC. As protein: CASSIAHRANYGYTF.

The rearrangement uses TRBV6-5 and TRBJ2-1; D may be TRBD2 (6 bases). The CDR3 is 16 amino acids. The V and J ends lost 2 bases and 1 base respectively, with 12 bases between them. The V gene's germline CDR1 is MNHEY and CDR2 SVGAGI. In DNA, the CDR3 is TGTGCCAGCAGTTACGGGGGGACGGCTTCCTACAATGAGCAGTTCTTC. Protein product: CASSYGGTASYNEQFF.

This clonotype was seen only a few times. This chain links TRBV7-2 with TRBJ2-5; D not resolved. The J call is doubtful: the DNA matches TRBJ2-7 better. The CDR3 totals 13 residues. CDR1 is SGHTA, CDR2 FQGNSA, per germline. The chain's CDR3 is CASSSGIYYEQYF. CDR3 in DNA: TGTGCCAGCAGCTCCGGCATTTACTACGAGCAGTACTTC.

DNA for the CDR3: TGCGCCAGCACCACGGGACTTGGCTACTATGGCTACACCTTC. Protein: CASTTGLGYYGYTF. J is TRBJ1-2 and V is TRBV10-2, with D possibly being TRBD1 (5 bases). There are 14 residues in the CDR3. Germline CDR1 reads WSHSY; CDR2 reads SAAADI. V lost 7 bases to trimming and J lost 3 bases, with 15 bases between them.

The V gene is TRBV12-3 or TRBV12-4, the J gene TRBJ2-1; 7 nucleotides agree with TRBD1. Losses at the gene ends were 3 bases for V and 7 bases for J; bases not matched to a gene: 6. The CDR3 is 14 amino acids. The CDR3 bases are TGTGCCAGCAGTTTGACAGGGACGGGGAATGAGCAGTTCTTC. Its translation: CASSLTGTGNEQFF.

The sample holds a few counts of this clonotype. The chain joins TRBV7-9 to TRBJ2-1; 8 nucleotides line up with TRBD1. The CDR3 sequence is 15 residues long. From germline, CDR1 is SEHNR and CDR2 FQNEAQ (reference sequence). Trimming at V came to 2 bases and at J to 8 bases, leaving 8 bases not matched to a gene. In DNA form, the CDR3 reads TGTGCCAGCAGCTTACGGCCAGGGGGCCGCGATGAGCAGTTCTTC. As protein: CASSLRPGGRDEQFF.

The chain couples TRBV20-1 to TRBJ2-3; TRBD2 matches 7 bases. J gave up 0 bases and V 1 base, and 4 bases lay outside the gene matches. The CDR3 extends over 15 amino acids. CDR1 DFQATT and CDR2 SNEGSKA come from the germline V gene (reference sequence). The DNA of the CDR3 is TGCAGTGCTAGAGGCCGAGCGGGGAGCACAGATACGCAGTATTTT. Translated: CSARGRAGSTDTQYF.

This clonotype was seen at least ten times. The CDR3 DNA sequence: TGTGCCAGCAGCCCACGGACTTCCTACAATGAGCAGTTCTTC. This encodes CASSPRTSYNEQFF. The rearrangement joins TRBV7-2 to TRBJ2-1; tentative D call: TRBD2 (5 bases). The CDR3 is made up of 14 amino acids. CDR1 SGHTA and CDR2 FQGNSA come from the germline V gene. V was clipped by 5 bases and J by 1 base, with 9 bases between them.